This entry features one TCR beta chain sequence. The antigen this receptor binds is unknown. No clone much larger than this one lies a single base away; base qualities are absent. Each clonotype received, on average, around 10x coverage in deep resolution sequencing performed on a MiSeq, where the target depth lay between 1 in 1 million and 1 in 200,000 T cells. TCR beta libraries were generated with the immunoSEQ hsTCRB Kit. In the authors' own workflow: Data were analyzed with ImmunoSEQ Data Assistant and ImmunoSEQ Analyzer, with V, D and J genes assigned per IMGT definitions. Clonality, which ranges from 0 to 1, was calculated by subtracting the normalized Shannon entropy of productive rearrangement frequencies from one. Only overrepresented clonotypes making up at least 0.05% of the repertoire of each patient were included in the public clonotype analysis. Some 13 repertoires from age-matched healthy donors, obtained from immuneACCESS, served as clonality controls. TCRdb obtained this table from immuneACCESS and retained in-frame rearrangements with V and J assigned. These tables miss some clones; where compared with another copy, unresolved V genes account for less than half of the shortfall, and the remainder is unexplained. V, J and clone size are taken as reported in that table, and D and trimming were inferred from the DNA itself. The sample contains thousands of clones, roughly 71% of them found a single time. The ten largest clones add up to about 25% of the sample.

This specimen belongs to a study of cytotoxic CD8 clonotypes in ibrutinib-treated CLL (dated by TCRdb to 2020 to 2022). For context, the study as a whole: The cohort had over ten relapsed/refractory and more than 14 treatment-naive patients; under 18 were IGHV unmutated. Responses were partial in some 24 patients and complete in 2; after median approximately 69 months follow-up, some 15 stayed in remission and about twelve progressed. The response samples were drawn at a median of 12 months into treatment, with a range of roughly 6 to 40 months. An average of about 260,000 productive templates and approximately 90,000 productive rearrangements was obtained per sample. Longitudinal samples were available for 26 of the 86 trial participants. Cryopreserved peripheral blood mononuclear cells were collected at three points: before therapy, at response, and at either sustained remission or disease progression. General conclusions and limits of the study: An increase in clonality was observed at ibrutinib response, with clonality remaining stable during sustained remission and falling back toward baseline at progression. Public clonotypes were rare and either contracted or stayed stable during treatment, and the rise in clonality at ibrutinib response reflected the expansion of private clonotypes. Sampling times were not matched between sustained-remission and progressing patients, and lymph node repertoires were not studied. Baseline clonality exceeded that of age-matched healthy donors and correlated strongly with circulating CD8+ T-cell counts.

Trimming at the junction amounts to 7 bases on V and 5 bases on J, and the germline ends lie 3 bases apart. Including cysteine and phenylalanine, the CDR3 has 9 amino acids. Of all the DNA, just the CDR3 is kept, 27 bases in frame from base 1. The CDR1 and CDR2 encoded by the germline V gene (reference sequence) are DFQATT and SNEGSKA. For TCR beta library preparation, around 2.2 micrograms of genomic DNA was extracted from cryopreserved PBMCs. Longitudinal blood samples from CLL patients on ibrutinib monotherapy underwent high-throughput TCR beta sequencing. The patients were enrolled in a single-center, open-label phase 2 trial of ibrutinib monotherapy.

The chain is made from TRBV20-1 and TRBJ2-1, with the identity of the D gene unclear. The clonotype comes from a human donor with chronic lymphocytic leukemia. The material was PBMCs, obtained before ibrutinib treatment. Read as DNA, the sequence is TGCAGTGTACACAATGAGCAGTTCTTC. Its protein is CSVHNEQFF.